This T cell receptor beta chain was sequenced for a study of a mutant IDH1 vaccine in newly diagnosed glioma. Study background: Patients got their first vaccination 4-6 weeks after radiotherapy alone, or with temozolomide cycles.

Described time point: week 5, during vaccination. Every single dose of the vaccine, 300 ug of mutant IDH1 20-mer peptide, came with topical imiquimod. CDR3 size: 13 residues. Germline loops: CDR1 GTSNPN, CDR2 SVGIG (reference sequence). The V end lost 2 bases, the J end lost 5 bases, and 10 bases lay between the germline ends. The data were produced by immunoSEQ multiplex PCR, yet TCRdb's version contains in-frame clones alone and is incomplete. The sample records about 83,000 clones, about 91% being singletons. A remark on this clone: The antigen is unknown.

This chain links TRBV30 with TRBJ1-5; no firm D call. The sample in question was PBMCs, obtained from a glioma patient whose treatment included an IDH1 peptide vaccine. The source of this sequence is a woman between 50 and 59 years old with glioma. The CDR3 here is CAWSLGSDQPQHF. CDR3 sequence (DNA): TGTGCCTGGAGTTTAGGGTCCGATCAGCCCCAGCATTTT.